This passage covers 25 T cell receptor beta chains from one sample sequenced in a study of early T cells in non-severe SARS-CoV-2 infection. MiXCR, applied by TCRdb to the 5' RACE reads, yields one record per CDR3 protein. The sample yields more than 45,000 distinct CDR3 sequences, more than 7% seen once. The sample taken for sequencing was whole blood. All receptors come from an adult who was a healthcare worker with PCR-confirmed SARS-CoV-2 infection or an uninfected control (not recorded which).

The sample holds many counts of this clonotype. V and J are TRBV20-1 and TRBJ2-1; 8 nucleotides align to TRBD2. Trimming removed 0 bases from V and 2 bases from J; junction bases left unmatched: 3. The CDR3 covers 15 residues. In germline, CDR1 is DFQATT, CDR2 SNEGSKA (reference sequence). The chain's CDR3 is CSARDLAGPYNEQFF. Written as DNA, the CDR3 is TGCAGTGCTAGAGATTTAGCGGGACCCTACAATGAGCAGTTCTTC.

The gene calls are TRBV6-4 and TRBJ1-1; D gene uncertain. This CDR3 has 13 residues. Trimming removed 3 bases from V and 3 bases from J, with 8 bases in between. Germline CDR1 and CDR2: MRHNA and SNTAGT. CDR3 residues: CASSESSYTEAFF. In nucleotides, the CDR3 is TGTGCCAGCAGTGAATCCAGTTACACTGAAGCTTTCTTT.

This clonotype was seen many times. The chain joins TRBV12-3 or TRBV12-4 to TRBJ2-1; D might be TRBD2 (6 bases). The germline V and J ends were trimmed by 5 bases and 0 bases, with 11 bases remaining between them. This CDR3 has 15 amino acids. The CDR3 is CASSPGTGSYNEQFF. CDR3 DNA: TGTGCCAGCAGTCCCGGGACTGGCTCCTACAATGAGCAGTTCTTC.

Many counts were recorded for this clonotype. The rearrangement joins TRBV18 to TRBJ2-5, with TRBD2 matching 10 bases. Germline assignment: CDR1 KGHSH and CDR2 LQKENI. The V segment lost 5 bases and the J segment 4 bases; nucleotides outside the gene matches: 7. The CDR3 is 15 amino acids. CDR3 amino acids: CASSSSGSGRETQYF. The CDR3 DNA reads TGTGCCAGCTCATCTAGCGGGAGTGGTCGAGAGACCCAGTACTTC.

About this clonotype itself: This sequence may be a read error, since a much larger clone differs from it by one base. This rearrangement joins TRBV7-9 to TRBJ1-5, with a weak D call TRBD1 (5 bases). From germline, CDR1 is SEHNR and CDR2 FQNEAQ (reference sequence). CDR3 length equals 15 residues. CDR3 coding DNA: TGTGCCAGCAGCCCGACAGACTCTGGCAATCAGCCCCGGCATTTT. Translating it yields CASSPTDSGNQPRHF.

In this sample, this clonotype turned up many times. The gene calls are TRBV20-1 and TRBJ2-5; D ambiguous. V lost 3 bases and J 1 base, leaving 9 bases between the germline ends. The CDR3 runs to 13 residues. Germline V gene data show CDR1 as DFQATT and CDR2 as SNEGSKA (reference sequence). As DNA, the CDR3 is TGCAGTGCTAGGTACCAGCCCCAAGAGACCCAGTACTTC. The encoded protein is CSARYQPQETQYF.

This clonotype was observed a few times. This chain uses TRBV6-5 with TRBJ2-1, with D maybe TRBD2 (6 bases). The germline gives CDR1 MNHEY, CDR2 SVGAGI. V was trimmed by 5 bases and J by 8 bases, leaving 19 bases between them. This CDR3 has 15 amino acids. CDR3 coding DNA: TGTGCCAGCAGTGCCGGACTATCCTTGTTCTATGAGCAGTTCTTC. Translated: CASSAGLSLFYEQFF.

This clonotype was counted at least ten times. This chain uses TRBV7-9 with TRBJ2-3, with D perhaps TRBD1 (7 bases). Germline CDR1 and CDR2: SEHNR and FQNEAQ (reference sequence). The germline V and J ends were trimmed by 0 bases and 3 bases, with 13 bases remaining between them. The CDR3 contains 16 residues. The CDR3: CASSLAQGEATDTQYF. CDR3 coding DNA: TGTGCCAGCAGCTTAGCGCAGGGGGAGGCAACAGATACGCAGTATTTT.

At least ten counts were recorded for this clonotype. CDR3 region: CASSQDKDRAYEQYF. CDR3 sequence (DNA): TGTGCCAGCAGCCAAGATAAGGACAGGGCCTACGAGCAGTACTTC. The chain recombines TRBV4-2 with TRBJ2-7, with 8 bases that match TRBD1. CDR1 is LGHNA, CDR2 YNFKEQ, per germline. The CDR3 extends over 15 amino acids. With V trimmed by 0 bases and J by 2 bases, 3 bases remained unmatched.

This clonotype was detected many times. The chain combines TRBV12-3 or TRBV12-4 with TRBJ2-3; a possible D gene is TRBD2 (5 bases). This CDR3 region has 14 residues. The germline V and J ends were trimmed by 5 bases and 4 bases, with 13 bases remaining between them. The CDR3 region is CASSPMTKADTQYF. Here the CDR3 DNA reads TGTGCCAGCAGTCCTATGACTAAGGCAGATACGCAGTATTTT.

At least ten counts were recorded for this clonotype. The rearrangement links TRBV12-3 or TRBV12-4 to TRBJ2-3, with D uncertain. V was shortened by 4 bases and J by 3 bases, with 11 bases between the two germline ends. The CDR3 loop spans 14 amino acids. The CDR3 nucleotides read TGTGCCAGCAGTTCGGAAAGGCCGACAGATACGCAGTATTTT. Its translation is CASSSERPTDTQYF.

A note on this clonotype: A much larger clonotype is one base distant, so this may be a read error. The chain is built from TRBV4-1 and TRBJ2-3; 15 bases are a match to TRBD2. J gave up 0 bases and V 2 bases, and 6 bases lay outside the gene matches. The CDR3 totals 19 residues. Germline V gene data show CDR1 as MGHRA and CDR2 as YSYEKL. The CDR3 DNA reads as TGCGCCAGCAGCCAAATCGGGACTAGCGGGAGGAGTAGCACAGATACGCAGTATTTT. Its protein product is CASSQIGTSGRSSTDTQYF.

This clonotype was detected many times. V gene TRBV20-1 combines with J gene TRBJ2-7; 9 nucleotides line up with TRBD2. CDR3 length: 15 residues. Germline CDR1 reads DFQATT; CDR2 reads SNEGSKA (reference sequence). V lost 6 bases and J lost 4; bases outside the gene matches: 13. The CDR3 region is CSAATPAGLAYEQYF. The CDR3 coding sequence is TGCAGTGCCGCAACCCCGGCGGGACTAGCTTACGAGCAGTACTTC.

The gene calls are TRBV3-1 and TRBJ2-7, with D possibly being TRBD2 (5 bases). The CDR3 contains 14 residues. V lost 4 bases, J lost 3 bases, and 13 bases lay in between. Germline CDR1 LGHDT, CDR2 YNNKEL (reference sequence). The CDR3 loop is CASSRAVGNYEQYF. The CDR3 region has the DNA TGTGCCAGCAGCCGAGCGGTTGGGAACTACGAGCAGTACTTC.

This clonotype occurred a few times. This rearrangement joins TRBV10-3 to TRBJ1-1; D is perhaps TRBD1 (5 bases). Per the germline V gene, CDR1 is ENHRY and CDR2 is SYGVKD. CDR3 size: 14 residues. Trimming took off 7 bases at V and 1 base at J, with 13 bases between the two ends. DNA for the CDR3: TGTGCCATCATGGGTGGGGGAGAGAACACTGAAGCTTTCTTT. Encoded protein: CAIMGGGENTEAFF.

This clonotype was seen only a few times. This chain uses TRBV2 with TRBJ1-2; 7 bases are shared with TRBD1. V trimming: 2 bases; J trimming: 8 bases; junction bases outside the gene matches: 8. The germline V gene encodes CDR1 SNHLY and CDR2 FYNNEI. There are 14 residues in the CDR3. CDR3 sequence: CASSELQGIGGYTF. As DNA, the CDR3 is TGTGCCAGCAGTGAACTACAGGGGATAGGGGGCTACACCTTC.

This clonotype was observed many times. The chain joins TRBV4-1 to TRBJ2-1; no reliable D call. There are 15 residues in the CDR3. The germline V and J ends were trimmed by 0 bases and 0 bases, with 6 bases remaining between them. CDR1 MGHRA and CDR2 YSYEKL come from the germline V gene. CDR3 protein: CASSQDPDSYNEQFF. The CDR3 DNA reads as TGCGCCAGCAGCCAAGATCCGGACTCCTACAATGAGCAGTTCTTC.

Ten or more counts support this clonotype. The chain has TRBV2 and TRBJ2-4; D unresolved. Germline V CDR1 and CDR2: SNHLY, FYNNEI. This CDR3 is 15 amino acids long. The V and J ends lost 6 bases and 0 bases respectively, with 12 bases between them. CDR3 in DNA: TGTGCCAGCAGCCGCCTTTTGATAGCCAAAAACATTCAGTACTTC. Amino acids: CASSRLLIAKNIQYF. The full variable domain, with the rest looked up from reference TRBV2 and TRBJ2-4, is EPEVTQTPSHQVTQMGQEVILRCVPISNHLYFYWYRQILGQKVEFLVSFYNNEISEKSEIFDDQFSVERPDGSNFTLKIRSTKLEDSAMYFCASSRLLIAKNIQYFGAGTRLSVL.

V gene TRBV20-1 combines with J gene TRBJ2-4; D possibly corresponds to TRBD2 (5 bases). With 6 bases removed from V and 6 bases from J, the gap between germline ends came to 15 bases. Germline V gene data show CDR1 as DFQATT and CDR2 as SNEGSKA (reference sequence). The CDR3 covers 13 residues. In nucleotides, the CDR3 is TGCAGTGCCCCGAGCGGTTCTCTAAACATTCAGTACTTC. It specifies CSAPSGSLNIQYF.

The V and J genes are TRBV2 and TRBJ2-4; D is uncertain. Trimming cost V 3 bases and J 0 bases, with 9 bases left between them. The CDR3 has 15 amino acids. CDR1 and CDR2 (germline): SNHLY, FYNNEI. CDR3 nucleotides: TGTGCCAGCAGTGAGGAACTACTAGCCAAAAACATTCAGTACTTC. Protein product: CASSEELLAKNIQYF.

The rearrangement uses TRBV18 and TRBJ2-1, with 8 nucleotides matching TRBD2. After removal of 3 bases from V and 9 bases from J, the junction contained 7 bases not matched to a gene. This CDR3 spans 14 amino acids. CDR1 is KGHSH and CDR2 is LQKENI in the germline V gene. In DNA form, the CDR3 reads TGTGCCAGCTCACCCGGGTCGGGGGGGGTTGAGCAGTTCTTC. Translated: CASSPGSGGVEQFF.

The gene calls are TRBV6-1 and TRBJ2-7; 7 bases are a match to TRBD2. CDR1 and CDR2 (germline): MNHNS, SASEGT. This CDR3 is 15 amino acids long. The trim removed 3 bases at V and 3 bases at J, leaving 8 bases unmatched. This CDR3 reads CASSEGRGPSYEQYF. In DNA form, the CDR3 reads TGTGCCAGCAGTGAGGGGAGGGGCCCCAGCTACGAGCAGTACTTC.

The chain uses TRBV12-3 or TRBV12-4 and TRBJ1-2, with 7 positions matching TRBD1. The CDR3 runs to 13 residues. V lost 4 bases to trimming and J lost 6 bases; unmatched junction nucleotides: 5. For the CDR3, the DNA is TGTGCCAGCAGTTCGGAAAGGGGGCATGGCTACACCTTC. This codes for CASSSERGHGYTF.

In this sample, this clonotype turned up many times. This chain joins TRBV7-8 and TRBJ2-1; TRBD2 matches at 12 bases. CDR3 length equals 18 residues. The J segment lost 1 base and the V segment lost 5 bases, leaving 9 bases of the junction unmatched. Germline values: CDR1 SGHVS, CDR2 FQNEAQ. The CDR3 nucleotides are TGTGCCAGCAGCCCAAATCTAGCGGGAGGGGTGTCCTACAATGAGCAGTTCTTC. Protein sequence: CASSPNLAGGVSYNEQFF.

The chain carries TRBV11-2 and TRBJ1-4; D ambiguous. Trimming removed 1 base at V and 0 bases at J, with 3 bases between. The CDR3 has 14 residues. Germline V CDR1 and CDR2: SGHAT, FQNNGV. For the CDR3, the DNA is TGTGCCAGCAGCTTAGTTGCAACTAATGAAAAACTGTTTTTT. Amino acids: CASSLVATNEKLFF.